This T cell receptor (beta chain) was recorded in a study of CD8 T cells in Susac syndrome. 0.5 to 1 ug RNA was reverse transcribed with random hexamers. TCRdb reanalysed the immunoSEQ multiplex PCR reads using MiXCR and keeps one entry per CDR3 protein. The sample has some 200,000 distinct CDR3 sequences, 95% seen once. With 4 bases removed from V and 1 base from J, the gap between germline ends came to 10 bases. The CDR3 totals 13 residues. Germline CDR1 reads SQVTM; CDR2 reads ANQGSEA. This rearrangement joins TRBV29-1 to TRBJ1-2, with D hard to call. The receptor was isolated from a human donor with Susac syndrome. Sequencing was done on a sample of CD4+ T cells from PBMCs. The DNA for the CDR3 is TGCAGCGTTGGGACCGACGGTAACTATGGCTACACCTTC. Its translation is CSVGTDGNYGYTF.